A single sample is the source of the 3 T cell receptor beta chains below, sequenced in a study of neoadjuvant anti-PD-1 for oral cavity cancer. Using immunoSEQ multiplex PCR, the repertoire was profiled, and TCRdb retains in-frame clones only, with some absent. Among 50,000 to 65,000 clones listed, roughly three quarters were seen once. Here the sequenced sample was PBMCs, taken before nivolumab (anti-PD-1) treatment. The receptors stem from a person aged 35-79 years with oral cavity squamous cell carcinoma.

This chain joins TRBV2 and TRBJ2-2; D ambiguous. Germline CDR1 SNHLY, CDR2 FYNNEI. Trimming shortened V by 8 bases and J by 1 base, and 5 bases separated the two germline ends. CDR3 size: 12 residues. The CDR3 DNA is TGTGCCAGCGGAAGGAACACCGGGGAGCTGTTTTTT. Translated, it gives CASGRNTGELFF. Looking up the rest from reference TRBV2 and TRBJ2-2 gives the full variable domain: EPEVTQTPSHQVTQMGQEVILRCVPISNHLYFYWYRQILGQKVEFLVSFYNNEISEKSEIFDDQFSVERPDGSNFTLKIRSTKLEDSAMYFCASGRNTGELFFGEGSRLTVL.

The chain's CDR3 is CASTGTGQETQYF. CDR3 DNA sequence: TGTGCCAGCACCGGGACAGGACAAGAGACCCAGTACTTC. The chain is built from TRBV6-1 and TRBJ2-5, with 8 bases matching TRBD1. V lost 7 bases and J lost 2; bases outside the gene matches: 3. CDR3 size: 13 residues. Germline CDR1 MNHNS, CDR2 SASEGT.

This chain joins TRBV5-1 and TRBJ2-7; TRBD2 matches 7 bases. Germline V gives CDR1 SGHRS, CDR2 YFSETQ. Trimming took 4 bases from V and 6 from J; bases not matched to a gene: 10. The CDR3 spans 14 residues. The CDR3 DNA reads as TGCGCCAGCAGCAGGGAGGGGACTTCCGTCGAGCAGTACTTC. The encoded protein is CASSREGTSVEQYF.